The next 16 T cell receptor beta chains were all read from a single sample in a study of PD-1 blockade in mismatch repair-deficient tumors. TCRdb's copy holds only in-frame clones and misses some; the assay was immunoSEQ multiplex PCR. The table shows about 38,000 clones, with about four fifths occurring only once. Specimen: peripheral blood, collected 4 weeks after starting pembrolizumab. These receptors were collected from an adult with mismatch repair-deficient cancer.

The rearrangement links TRBV4-2 to TRBJ2-2; D might be TRBD1 (5 bases). This CDR3 comprises 18 residues. V gave up 0 bases and J gave up 2 bases, with 16 bases separating them. The germline V gene has CDR1 LGHNA and CDR2 YNFKEQ. CDR3 coding DNA: TGTGCCAGCAGCCAAGAACGAGGTAGGGGCGTTAACACCGGGGAGCTGTTTTTT. Translating gives CASSQERGRGVNTGELFF.

The rearrangement joins TRBV19 to TRBJ1-5; the D is unclear. Germline V gives CDR1 LNHDA, CDR2 SQIVND (reference sequence). Trimming removed 7 bases from V and 4 bases from J, with 17 bases in between. The CDR3 spans 15 residues. CDR3 bases: TGTGCCAGTACCCCAGGTGGTAGATGGAATCAGCCCCAGCATTTT. Residues: CASTPGGRWNQPQHF.

CDR3: CASSQGPYEQYF. The CDR3 DNA reads TGCGCCAGCAGCCAAGGCCCCTACGAGCAGTACTTC. The chain recombines TRBV4-1 with TRBJ2-7, with D hard to call. The CDR3 runs to 12 residues. Per germline, CDR1 MGHRA and CDR2 YSYEKL. V gave up 1 base and J gave up 2 bases, with 3 bases separating them.

The V call is TRBV28, the J call TRBJ2-7; 9 bases fit TRBD1. Germline CDR1 is MDHEN and CDR2 is SYDVKM. The CDR3 loop spans 13 amino acids. V shed 6 bases, J shed 5 bases, and the junction held 5 bases outside the gene matches. The CDR3 sequence is CASRLTGGNEQYF. The CDR3 bases are TGTGCCAGCAGGTTGACAGGGGGAAACGAGCAGTACTTC.

The CDR3 loop is CASSLGWSTDTQYF. The CDR3 bases are TGTGCCAGCAGCTTAGGTTGGAGCACAGATACGCAGTATTTT. The V and J genes are TRBV7-9 and TRBJ2-3; D not certain. The CDR3 loop spans 14 amino acids. CDR1 is SEHNR and CDR2 is FQNEAQ in the germline V gene (reference sequence). V lost 1 base to trimming and J lost 0 bases, with 5 bases between them.

J is TRBJ2-4 and V is TRBV7-2; no definite D call. CDR1 SGHTA and CDR2 FQGNSA come from the germline V gene. The CDR3 has 13 residues. With 5 bases removed from V and 9 bases from J, the gap between germline ends came to 14 bases. This chain's CDR3 is CASSARAVSIQYF. The CDR3 DNA reads TGTGCCAGCAGCGCACGCGCCGTAAGCATTCAGTACTTC.

The chain has TRBV5-4 and TRBJ2-7; 13 bases fit TRBD2. The CDR3 extends over 19 amino acids. V was clipped by 4 bases and J by 0 bases; unmatched bases: 13. Per germline, CDR1 SGHNT and CDR2 YYREEE (reference sequence). The CDR3 sequence is CASSLTPGLAGSSSYEQYF. CDR3 DNA: TGTGCCAGCAGCCTCACACCGGGACTAGCGGGATCAAGCTCCTACGAGCAGTACTTC.

The chain carries TRBV12-5 and TRBJ2-2, with 14 bases that match TRBD2. J was trimmed by 2 bases and V by 0 bases; bases with no gene match: 11. Germline CDR1 is LGHNT and CDR2 is FRNRAP. This CDR3 contains 21 residues. CDR3 nucleotides: TGTGCTAGTGGTTTGGTACTTATCAGGGGACTAGCGGGAGTTAACACCGGGGAGCTGTTTTTT. Residues: CASGLVLIRGLAGVNTGELFF. The entire variable domain, with the rest obtained from reference TRBV12-5 and TRBJ2-2, is as follows: DARVTQTPRHKVTEMGQEVTMRCQPILGHNTVFWYRQTMMQGLELLAYFRNRAPLDDSGMPKDRFSAEMPDATLATLKIQPSEPRDSAVYFCASGLVLIRGLAGVNTGELFFGEGSRLTVL.

The rearrangement joins TRBV7-9 to TRBJ2-1; D is perhaps TRBD2 (5 bases). This CDR3 comprises 15 residues. CDR1 is SEHNR, CDR2 FQNEAQ, per germline (reference sequence). Trimming removed 8 bases at V and 4 bases at J, with 18 bases between. The CDR3, as DNA: TGTGCCAGCGGGAATCAGCTAGCTAGTTACAATGAGCAGTTCTTC. It is translated as CASGNQLASYNEQFF.

The rearrangement joins TRBV5-5 to TRBJ2-2, with no clear D. V was clipped by 1 base and J by 8 bases, with 9 bases between them. From germline, CDR1 is SGHKS and CDR2 YYEKEE (reference sequence). The CDR3 sequence is 13 residues long. CDR3 DNA sequence: TGTGCCAGCAGCTTGACGTCAGCGGGGGAGCTGTTTTTT. Its protein is CASSLTSAGELFF. The whole variable domain, remainder taken from reference TRBV5-5 and TRBJ2-2, is DAGVTQSPTHLIKTRGQQVTLRCSPISGHKSVSWYQQVLGQGPQFIFQYYEKEERGRGNFPDRFSARQFPNYSSELNVNALLLGDSALYLCASSLTSAGELFFGEGSRLTVL.

The chain employs TRBV4-2 and TRBJ2-7; maybe TRBD1 (6 bases). V dropped 0 bases and J dropped 3 bases, with 12 bases sitting between them. Germline CDR1 reads LGHNA; CDR2 reads YNFKEQ. This CDR3 contains 15 residues. CDR3: CASSQDSRQVYEQYF. The CDR3 DNA reads as TGTGCCAGCAGCCAAGATTCCCGACAGGTCTACGAGCAGTACTTC.

The chain recombines TRBV5-6 with TRBJ1-1; D gene ambiguous. The CDR3 consists of 15 residues. Trimming took off 1 base at V and 0 bases at J, with 10 bases between the two ends. Germline values: CDR1 SGHDT, CDR2 YYEEEE. CDR3 protein: CASSLYGLLNTEAFF. The DNA for the CDR3 is TGTGCCAGCAGCTTGTACGGACTCCTGAACACTGAAGCTTTCTTT.

The gene calls are TRBV7-8 and TRBJ2-1; 10 positions match TRBD2. V lost 1 base, J lost 7 bases, and 4 bases stayed unmatched. There are 15 residues in the CDR3. CDR1 is SGHVS and CDR2 is FQNEAQ in the germline V gene. CDR3 protein: CASSLGLAGVNEQFF. The CDR3 bases are TGTGCCAGCAGCTTAGGCCTAGCGGGAGTTAATGAGCAGTTCTTC. Full variable domain (remainder filled in from reference TRBV7-8 and TRBJ2-1): GAGVSQSPRYKVAKRGQDVALRCDPISGHVSLFWYQQALGQGPEFLTYFQNEAQLDKSGLPSDRFFAERPEGSVSTLKIQRTQQEDSAVYLCASSLGLAGVNEQFFGPGTRLTVL.

The genes are TRBV18 and TRBJ1-5; 7 nucleotides agree with TRBD1. V shed 6 bases and J 3 bases; nucleotides not matched to a gene: 2. Germline V gene lookup returns CDR1 KGHSH and CDR2 LQKENI. This CDR3 is 13 amino acids long. CDR3 coding DNA: TGTGCCAGCTCCAGGGGGTACAATCAGCCCCAGCATTTT. Residues: CASSRGYNQPQHF.

This chain links TRBV27 with TRBJ1-2, with no clear D. Deletions cut 6 bases from V and 5 bases from J, with 16 bases between. The CDR3 totals 14 residues. Germline V CDR1 and CDR2: MNHEY, SMNVEV (reference sequence). CDR3 nucleotides: TGTGCCAGCAGCCGGGCGCCTGATTGGTATGGCTACACCTTC. It translates to CASSRAPDWYGYTF.

This clone was seen a handful of times. V gene TRBV7-2 combines with J gene TRBJ1-2, with D tentatively TRBD1 (6 bases). Trimming removed 5 bases from V and 6 bases from J, with 13 bases in between. This CDR3 has 13 residues. Germline V gene data show CDR1 as SGHTA and CDR2 as FQGNSA. In DNA form, the CDR3 reads TGTGCCAGCAGCGATCGTCGGACAGATGGCTACACCTTC. Its translation is CASSDRRTDGYTF.